This passage covers 11 T cell receptor beta chains from one sample sequenced in a study of blood T cell repertoires in COVID-19. Sequencing was performed with immunoSEQ multiplex PCR; in TCRdb, only in-frame clones are kept and a portion is missing. The sample includes approximately 260,000 clones, 80% to 85% of them seen just once. The sample consisted of PBMCs or T cells enriched from blood (not recorded which). The source is a man in his forties or fifties who had recovered from COVID-19.

The rearrangement links TRBV9 to TRBJ2-2, with TRBD2 identical over 12 bases. The CDR3 sequence is 15 residues long. Trimming removed 5 bases from V and 7 bases from J; junction bases left unmatched: 6. Germline assignment: CDR1 SGDLS and CDR2 YYNGEE. This CDR3 is CASSSRTSGVGELFF. The DNA for the CDR3 is TGTGCCAGCAGTTCGAGGACTAGCGGGGTCGGGGAGCTGTTTTTT.

The chain has TRBV4-2 and TRBJ2-6; tentative D call: TRBD2 (5 bases). From germline, CDR1 is LGHNA and CDR2 YNFKEQ. The V gene lost 0 bases and the J gene lost 4 bases, with 10 bases spanning the gap. The CDR3 extends over 16 amino acids. CDR3 nucleotide sequence: TGTGCCAGCAGCCAAGAAGGCGGGTACGGGGCCAACGTCCTGACTTTC. Residues: CASSQEGGYGANVLTF.

The V and J genes are TRBV4-3 and TRBJ1-2, with a weak D call TRBD1 (6 bases). Germline CDR1 and CDR2: LGHNA and YSLEER. The CDR3 is made up of 15 amino acids. V was shortened by 1 base and J by 7 bases, with 16 bases between the two germline ends. The CDR3 DNA reads as TGCGCCAGCAGCCAAGTTCCACAGGGCGGAGGTGGCTACACCTTC. It specifies CASSQVPQGGGGYTF.

Comments on this clone: Just one base apart from a much larger clone, this may be a read error. This chain links TRBV27 with TRBJ2-3; D gene unclear. V was pared by 5 bases and J by 1 base, with 7 bases between. Germline values: CDR1 MNHEY, CDR2 SMNVEV (reference sequence). This CDR3 has 13 amino acids. The CDR3 region has the DNA TGTGCCAGCAGTGTAACGGGCACAGATACGCAGTATTTT. This encodes CASSVTGTDTQYF.

This chain uses TRBV9 with TRBJ1-2, with D hard to call. CDR1 SGDLS and CDR2 YYNGEE come from the germline V gene. This CDR3 spans 12 amino acids. Trimming cost V 4 bases and J 8 bases, with 12 bases left between them. This chain's CDR3 is CASSLPREGYTF. The CDR3 nucleotides read TGTGCCAGCAGCCTCCCCCGGGAGGGCTACACCTTC.

The chain combines TRBV12-3 or TRBV12-4 with TRBJ2-1; a weak D match, TRBD2 (6 bases). The germline V and J ends were trimmed by 7 bases and 7 bases, with 8 bases remaining between them. This CDR3 contains 11 residues. The CDR3 DNA reads as TGTGCCAGCACGGAGGGGAATGAGCAGTTCTTC. Translation: CASTEGNEQFF.

This rearrangement joins TRBV18 to TRBJ2-7, with TRBD2 as a possible D gene (6 bases). The CDR3 has 16 amino acids. The V gene's germline CDR1 is KGHSH and CDR2 LQKENI. With 6 bases removed from V and 2 bases from J, the gap between germline ends came to 20 bases. CDR3 sequence reads: CASSGGSARSPYEQYF. The CDR3 DNA reads TGTGCCAGCTCCGGGGGTAGCGCAAGGTCCCCCTACGAGCAGTACTTC.

This chain links TRBV11-1 with TRBJ2-3; perhaps TRBD1 as D (5 bases). Trimming removed 7 bases from V and 4 bases from J, with 12 bases in between. Germline CDR1 SGHAT, CDR2 FQDESV (reference sequence). The CDR3 consists of 13 residues. The CDR3 DNA reads as TGTGCCAGCACCGTAAGGGGCCCAGATACGCAGTATTTT. It is translated as CASTVRGPDTQYF.

The chain recombines TRBV5-3 with TRBJ1-5; 9 bases line up with TRBD1. TRBV5-3 is labeled an ORF, and its function is uncertain. This CDR3 has 15 amino acids. J was trimmed by 1 base and V by 2 bases; bases with no gene match: 1. The CDR3 sequence: CARSLTGGSNQPQHF. For the CDR3, the DNA is TGTGCCAGAAGCTTAACAGGGGGCAGCAATCAGCCCCAGCATTTT.

The rearrangement joins TRBV4-2 to TRBJ2-3, with TRBD1 as a possible D gene (6 bases). Germline values: CDR1 LGHNA, CDR2 YNFKEQ. The V end was cut by 3 bases, the J end by 4 bases, with 29 bases between. CDR3 length: 20 amino acids. CDR3 DNA: TGTGCCAGCAGCCAGGAACAGGGATCCGGGCGGGCTGGAGCGGCAGATACGCAGTATTTT. Residues: CASSQEQGSGRAGAADTQYF.

The chain employs TRBV6-2 or TRBV6-3 and TRBJ1-6; tentative D call: TRBD1 (6 bases). The germline gives CDR1 MNHEY, CDR2 SVGEGT. The V and J ends lost 3 bases and 8 bases respectively, with 17 bases between them. CDR3 size: 16 residues. The CDR3 here is CASSYGWGRSHSPLHF. CDR3 in DNA: TGTGCCAGCAGTTATGGTTGGGGGCGGTCCCATTCACCCCTCCACTTT.